Presented here are 9 T cell receptor beta chains from one specimen sequenced in a study of blood T cell repertoires in COVID-19. The assay was immunoSEQ multiplex PCR, and TCRdb's table has in-frame clones only and misses some. The data show under 300,000 clones, about 91% seen once. The sequenced sample was PBMCs or T cells enriched from blood (not recorded which). These receptors all come from a woman aged 40 to 49 with acute COVID-19.

This clone was recorded once. The chain employs TRBV9 and TRBJ2-4; the match to TRBD2 covers 10 bases. This CDR3 contains 16 residues. After removal of 0 bases from V and 6 bases from J, the junction contained 6 bases not matched to a gene. CDR1 is SGDLS and CDR2 is YYNGEE in the germline V gene. For the CDR3, the DNA is TGTGCCAGCAGCGTAGGAGCGGGAGGGCCTGGAAACATTCAGTACTTC. It encodes CASSVGAGGPGNIQYF.

The chain carries TRBV10-3 and TRBJ2-3; 11 bases align to TRBD2. The CDR3 runs 15 residues. Losses at the gene ends were 10 bases for V and 6 bases for J; bases not matched to a gene: 12. Germline CDR1 reads ENHRY; CDR2 reads SYGVKD. For the CDR3, the DNA is TGTGCCACCTTAGCGGGGGGGCCGAGTTTCGATACGCAGTATTTT. It translates to CATLAGGPSFDTQYF.

The CDR3, as DNA: TGTGCCAGCAGCGACGCTAGCGGGAGACGAGAATCCTACGAGCAGTACGTC. Translating it yields CASSDASGRRESYEQYV. V usage is TRBV3-1 (or the pseudogene TRBV3-2) and J usage is TRBJ2-7; 10 bases are a match to TRBD2. The CDR3 runs 17 residues. V shed 5 bases, J shed 1 base, and the junction held 11 bases outside the gene matches. The germline CDR1 and CDR2 sequences are LGHDT and YNNKEL (reference sequence).

V is TRBV7-2 and J is TRBJ1-1, with a possible D match to TRBD1 (5 bases). The V and J ends lost 11 bases and 6 bases respectively, with 28 bases between them. Germline V gives CDR1 SGHTA, CDR2 FQGNSA. The CDR3 consists of 16 residues. The CDR3 reads CALAKIPTKRGAEAFF. CDR3 bases: TGTGCCCTCGCCAAAATACCCACAAAACGGGGGGCTGAAGCTTTCTTT. Looking up the rest from reference TRBV7-2 and TRBJ1-1 gives the full variable domain: GAGVSQSPSNKVTEKGKDVELRCDPISGHTALYWYRQSLGQGLEFLIYFQGNSAPDKSGLPSDRFSAERTGGSVSTLTIQRTQQEDSAVYLCALAKIPTKRGAEAFFGQGTRLTVV.

V gene TRBV4-3 combines with J gene TRBJ1-1; 7 bases map to TRBD1. J gave up 1 base and V 2 bases, and 4 bases lay outside the gene matches. This CDR3 is 15 amino acids long. Germline loops: CDR1 LGHNA, CDR2 YSLEER. DNA of the CDR3: TGCGCCAGCAGCCAAACTCGGACAGGGAACACTGAAGCTTTCTTT. It yields the protein CASSQTRTGNTEAFF.

The chain links TRBV11-3 to TRBJ1-6; 7 bases map to TRBD1. CDR1 and CDR2 (germline): SGHNT, YENEEA. The CDR3 totals 15 residues. Losses at the gene ends were 2 bases for V and 10 bases for J; bases not matched to a gene: 8. CDR3 DNA sequence: TGTGCCAGCAGCTTACACCCCACAGGGGTATCACCCCTCCACTTT. This sequence encodes CASSLHPTGVSPLHF. The full variable domain, with the rest looked up from reference TRBV11-3 and TRBJ1-6, is EAGVVQSPRYKIIEKKQPVAFWCNPISGHNTLYWYLQNLGQGPELLIRYENEEAVDDSQLPKDRFSAERLKGVDSTLKIQPAELGDSAVYLCASSLHPTGVSPLHFGNGTRLTVT.

The CDR3: CASRRGTSGSLYEQYV. CDR3 nucleotide sequence: TGTGCCAGCAGACGTGGGACTAGCGGGAGTCTGTACGAGCAGTACGTC. The genes are TRBV5-6 and TRBJ2-7; 14 bases align to TRBD2. Germline V gene sequence: CDR1 SGHDT, CDR2 YYEEEE. The length of the CDR3 is 16 residues. After removal of 5 bases from V and 4 bases from J, the junction contained 8 bases not matched to a gene.

The chain joins TRBV24-1 to TRBJ2-3; TRBD2 agrees at 10 bases. With V trimmed by 10 bases and J by 4 bases, 13 bases remained unmatched. Per germline, CDR1 KGHDR and CDR2 SFDVKD. The CDR3 totals 16 residues. The CDR3 sequence: CATNDLAGVWADTQYF. CDR3 DNA sequence: TGTGCCACTAATGACCTAGCGGGAGTTTGGGCAGATACGCAGTATTTT.

This clone was found once. The chain has TRBV2 and TRBJ1-3; perhaps TRBD1 as D (5 bases). CDR1 and CDR2 (germline): SNHLY, FYNNEI. V was trimmed by 6 bases and J by 0 bases, leaving 9 bases between them. This CDR3 has 14 amino acids. The DNA for the CDR3 is TGTGCCAGCAGCGGGGGGATCTCTGGAAACACCATATATTTT. It specifies CASSGGISGNTIYF.